This T cell receptor beta chain was recovered during a study of OX40 agonist ivuxolimab in advanced cancers. Some background on the complete study: Ivuxolimab, which targeted the costimulatory receptor OX40 (CD134), was an agonistic, fully human IgG2 monoclonal antibody. Of the approximately 50 dose-escalation patients, hepatocellular carcinoma was present in approximately 20, melanoma in approximately 15, renal cell carcinoma in 9 and head and neck cancer in 9. Peripheral TCRbeta sequencing aimed to test whether ivuxolimab altered TCR sequence diversity and caused clonal T-cell expansion. Patients were allowed to have had prior anti-PD-1, anti-PD-L1 or anti-CTLA-4 therapy, and around 40% of the dose-escalation patients had previously received checkpoint inhibitors. Intravenous ivuxolimab was administered to patients every 2 weeks at six dose levels: 0.01, 0.1, 0.3, 1.5, 3 and 10 mg/kg. In the dose-escalation cohort, around four fifths of patients were male, and the mean age was approximately 60 years, with a range of roughly 20 to 80. The paper reports the monotherapy dose-escalation portion (N ≈ 50 patients) of the phase I ivuxolimab trial. Partial responses occurred in three dose-escalation patients, of whom one had hepatocellular carcinoma and two had cutaneous melanoma. Study-wide conclusions, independent of this receptor: At doses of 0.1 to 3.0 mg/kg, clonal expansion of both CD4+ and CD8+ T cells in blood was seen between baseline and week 6. In the 0.1-3.0 mg/kg groups, partial responders were among the patients with the lowest normalized peripheral clonal expansion, particularly in CD8+ T cells. After ivuxolimab, expanded clones were on average more numerous among CD8+ T cells than among CD4+ T cells. Which antigens the clonally expanded peripheral T cells were specific for was not determined. Low levels of normalized T-cell clonal expansion were also seen in some patients who did not respond.

Genomic DNA was extracted from sorted cells for sequencing of the TCRbeta CDR3 region. The immunoSEQ Assay was used for sequencing of TCRbeta CDR3 regions. Sourced from immuneACCESS, this table was stored by TCRdb with only in-frame sequences that have V and J called. A share of the clones is absent; for the studies checked, an unresolved V gene accounts for under half, and the remainder has no known explanation. The sample yields some 50,000 clones; around 90% were counted once. The top ten clonotypes cover over 50% of the sample. CDR1 and CDR2 are read off the germline V gene as MDHEN and SYDVKM. The junction shows trimming of 5 bases on V and 0 bases on J, plus 12 bases between the germline ends. The CDR3 goes from the cysteine to the phenylalanine over 15 residues. Only the CDR3 DNA stays, 45 bases, in frame from base 1. The trial excluded patients who had a history of autoimmune disease or who were on systemic immunosuppression. Peripheral blood for TCR sequencing was collected from all dose cohorts at baseline, on cycle 4 day 1, and on cycle 7 day 1. Samples were obtained from an open-label, multicenter, first-in-human phase I dose-escalation trial of ivuxolimab. Adults with locally advanced or metastatic melanoma, renal cell carcinoma, hepatocellular carcinoma or head and neck squamous cell carcinoma were enrolled in the trial. Before TCR sequencing, CD4+ and CD8+ T cells were separately sorted from peripheral blood.

This clone has just one count. Its antigen is currently not known. It has no much larger one-base neighbor in the sample; base qualities were not kept. The starting material was CD4+ or CD8+ T cells sorted from blood, obtained in a trial of the OX40 agonist ivuxolimab. The receptor chain draws on TRBV28 and TRBJ2-3; a weak D assignment points to TRBD2 (6 bases agree). The source is an adult with an advanced solid tumor such as melanoma, head and neck, liver or kidney cancer. The CDR3 region: CASSTYSGSTDTQYF. The DNA sequence reads TGTGCCAGCAGTACCTATAGCGGTAGCACAGATACGCAGTATTTT.